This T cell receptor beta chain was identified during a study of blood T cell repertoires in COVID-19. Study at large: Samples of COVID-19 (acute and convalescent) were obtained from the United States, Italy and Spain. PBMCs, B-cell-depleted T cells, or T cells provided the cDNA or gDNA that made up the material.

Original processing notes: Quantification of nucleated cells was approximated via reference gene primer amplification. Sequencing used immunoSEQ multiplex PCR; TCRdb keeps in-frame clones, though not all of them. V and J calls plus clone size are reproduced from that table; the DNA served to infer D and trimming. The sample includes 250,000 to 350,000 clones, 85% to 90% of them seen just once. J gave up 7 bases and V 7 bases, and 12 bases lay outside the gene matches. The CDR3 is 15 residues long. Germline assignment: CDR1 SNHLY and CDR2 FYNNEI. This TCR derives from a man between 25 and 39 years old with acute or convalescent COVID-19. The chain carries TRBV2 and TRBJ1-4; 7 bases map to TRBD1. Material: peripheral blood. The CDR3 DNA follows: TGTGCCAGCATGGGCGGCGGGACAGTTACTGAAAAACTGTTTTTT. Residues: CASMGGGTVTEKLFF.